A selection of T cell receptor beta chains follows, all from one sample in a study of blood T cells in healthy people across ages. MiXCR, applied by TCRdb to the 5' RACE reads, yields one record per CDR3 protein. Here the sample spans about a million distinct CDR3 sequences, around 48% being singletons. The sample was blood. These receptors were collected from a man aged 25-45 years in good health. CDR3s include the opening cysteine and the closing phenylalanine or tryptophan. The D gene is left open where the match is weak. Clone size, where shown, is once, few, many, or a class for clones that have expanded.

TGCGCCAGCAGTCCCCTCGGGGGGGGCCGTAATGAGCAGTTCTTC,CASSPLGGGRNEQFF,15,TRBD2,TRBV4-1,NA,TRBJ2-1
TGTGCCAGCAGTCTCTCGACCGCTCTCGATACGCAGTATTTT,CASSLSTALDTQYF,14,NA,TRBV27,few,TRBJ2-3
TGCAGTGCTAGGTGGACAGGGGGCAGGTCGTCCGAGCAGTACTTC,CSARWTGGRSSEQYF,15,TRBD1,TRBV20-1,NA,TRBJ2-7
TGTGCCAGCACCCCGGACAGACCTGCCTACGAGCAGTACTTC,CASTPDRPAYEQYF,14,NA,TRBV6-5,NA,TRBJ2-7
TGTGCCAGCAGCTCATCGTGGGCGGGGGCCAGGACAGATACGCAGTATTTT,CASSSSWAGARTDTQYF,17,NA,TRBV7-2,NA,TRBJ2-3
TGTGCCAGCAGTTTAATGATCGGGGGAGAGTATGGCTACACCTTC,CASSLMIGGEYGYTF,15,NA,TRBV27,few,TRBJ1-2
TGTGCCAGCAGTCTCCTCGCTAGCGGCCGCACAGATACGCAGTATTTT,CASSLLASGRTDTQYF,16,TRBD2,TRBV2,many,TRBJ2-3
TGTGCCAGCACCCTCTTTGGGACAGGGGGAGGGCAGTACTTC,CASTLFGTGGGQYF,14,TRBD1,TRBV27,NA,TRBJ2-5
TGCGCCAGCAGCTTGACCACCGGGACGACGAATTCACCCCTCCACTTT,CASSLTTGTTNSPLHF,16,NA,TRBV5-1,NA,TRBJ1-6
TGTGCCATCAACTCCGGGACGAACACTGAAGCTTTCTTT,CAINSGTNTEAFF,13,NA,TRBV10-3,few,TRBJ1-1
TGTGCCAGCAGGGAGGGACTAGCGGAGGAGTACTACGAGCAGTACTTC,CASREGLAEEYYEQYF,16,TRBD2,TRBV7-2,few,TRBJ2-7
TGTGCCAGCAGTCGTCCCGGGACCCAGGACCATGGCTACACCTTC,CASSRPGTQDHGYTF,15,NA,TRBV28,NA,TRBJ1-2
TGTGCCAGCAGTGGGGGGACTGGAAACACCATATATTTT,CASSGGTGNTIYF,13,NA,TRBV12-3/TRBV12-4,NA,TRBJ1-3
TGTGCCAGCAATCTCGGACAGGGGGCCCACGAGCAGTACTTC,CASNLGQGAHEQYF,14,TRBD1,TRBV28,NA,TRBJ2-7
TGTGCCAGTCGGGGGGGCGACAGGGGTAGAAATGAAAAACTGTTTTTT,CASRGGDRGRNEKLFF,16,TRBD1,TRBV28,NA,TRBJ1-4
TGTGCCACCTTTACCGGGACTAGCGGGCCTAATGAGCAGTTCTTC,CATFTGTSGPNEQFF,15,TRBD2,TRBV10-3,NA,TRBJ2-1
TGTGCCAGCAGTGAGATTAGCGAGACCCAGTACTTC,CASSEISETQYF,12,NA,TRBV2,NA,TRBJ2-5
TGTGCCATCGCCTTCGCCAGGGGGTTTTTAGTGGATGGCTACACCTTC,CAIAFARGFLVDGYTF,16,TRBD1,TRBV6-5,NA,TRBJ1-2
TGTGCCAGCAGGAGCGGGGGGTCGACCCTAGCCAAAAACATTCAGTACTTC,CASRSGGSTLAKNIQYF,17,TRBD2,TRBV7-2,few,TRBJ2-4
TGTGCCAGCAGTCCGGCGACAGGGGGGGGTCAAGAGACCCAGTACTTC,CASSPATGGGQETQYF,16,TRBD1,TRBV28,NA,TRBJ2-5
TGTGCCAGTAGCGCGAGGGACTACAATGAGCAGTTCTTC,CASSARDYNEQFF,13,NA,TRBV6-2/TRBV6-3,few,TRBJ2-1
TGTGCCAGCAGCTTAGTAGGGTCCGAGGCCAACGTCCTGACTTTC,CASSLVGSEANVLTF,15,NA,TRBV7-9,NA,TRBJ2-6
TGTGCCAGCAGTGTCCTCCATGGGACCCAGGTGCCCTCCTACGAGCAGTACTTC,CASSVLHGTQVPSYEQYF,18,NA,TRBV6-1,NA,TRBJ2-7
TGTGCCAGCAGCAAAGATGTGACTAGCGGGACCGCCTACAATGAGCAGTTCTTC,CASSKDVTSGTAYNEQFF,18,NA,TRBV21-1,NA,TRBJ2-1
TGCAGTGCGCCTGGGAGTTATACCTACGAGCAGTACTTC,CSAPGSYTYEQYF,13,NA,TRBV20-1,NA,TRBJ2-7
TGTGCCAGCAGCCAAATCAGGGCCCATGAGCAGTTCTTC,CASSQIRAHEQFF,13,NA,TRBV3-1,few,TRBJ2-1
TGTGCCAGCAGCCGATACAGGGGCGATACGCAGTATTTT,CASSRYRGDTQYF,13,TRBD1,TRBV7-2,few,TRBJ2-3
TGCAGTGCCCCCCCGACAGGGGCCTACGTAAATGAGCAGTTCTTC,CSAPPTGAYVNEQFF,15,TRBD1,TRBV20-1,NA,TRBJ2-1
TGTGCCAGCAGCGGGGAGGAGTATGGCTACACCTTC,CASSGEEYGYTF,12,NA,TRBV12-3/TRBV12-4,NA,TRBJ1-2
TGCGCCAGCTGTCCAAACGGCGGAGGTAACACCGGGGAGCTGTTTTTT,CASCPNGGGNTGELFF,16,NA,TRBV5-1,NA,TRBJ2-2
TGTGCCAGCAGCTTACGGGGTGGCGATCAGCCCCAGCATTTT,CASSLRGGDQPQHF,14,NA,TRBV7-2,NA,TRBJ1-5
TGTGCCAGCAGTGAACAGGGCGGGGGGATCTACAATGAGCAGTACTTC,CASSEQGGGIYNEQYF,16,TRBD2,TRBV2,once,TRBJ2-7
TGTGCCAGCAGTCGTAGCGGGGGGGCCACAGATACGCAGTATTTT,CASSRSGGATDTQYF,15,TRBD2,TRBV27,few,TRBJ2-3
TGTGCCAGCGGGGACAGGGGGCACGGCACAGATACGCAGTATTTT,CASGDRGHGTDTQYF,15,TRBD1,TRBV6-6,NA,TRBJ2-3
TGTGCCATCAGTGAGTCGAGGAACCTCTATGGCTACACCTTC,CAISESRNLYGYTF,14,NA,TRBV10-3,NA,TRBJ1-2
TGTGCCAGCAGCCAAGACCAGCTGCGGGGGGGCCAAGAGACCCAGTACTTC,CASSQDQLRGGQETQYF,17,TRBD2,TRBV3-1,many,TRBJ2-5
TGCGCCAGCAGCTTGGAAACGAGTTACACCATATATTTT,CASSLETSYTIYF,13,NA,TRBV5-1,NA,TRBJ1-3
TGTGCCAGCAGCTCCGACAGGGGTTACAATGAGCAGTACTTC,CASSSDRGYNEQYF,14,TRBD1,TRBV7-2,few,TRBJ2-7
TGTGCCACCCTGGGGGACCGACCGGGGAATGAGCAGTTCTTC,CATLGDRPGNEQFF,14,NA,TRBV9,NA,TRBJ2-1
TGCAGCGTTGGAGTAGGGGAAGGCGGAACTGAAGCTTTCTTT,CSVGVGEGGTEAFF,14,NA,TRBV29-1,once,TRBJ1-1
TGTGCCAGCACCCGGGGTCAGTCCTCCTACAATGAGCAGTTCTTC,CASTRGQSSYNEQFF,15,NA,TRBV12-3/TRBV12-4,once,TRBJ2-1
TGTGCCAGCAGGTCCGCCGGAATCCAAGAGACCCAGTACTTC,CASRSAGIQETQYF,14,NA,TRBV11-2,few,TRBJ2-5
TGTGTCAGCAGCTTGGGAAGACCTAACTATGGCTACACCTTC,CVSSLGRPNYGYTF,14,NA,TRBV5-6,NA,TRBJ1-2
TGCAGCGTCCGAAGAACCGGGACCCCAACCTACTCCTACGAGCAGTACTTC,CSVRRTGTPTYSYEQYF,17,NA,TRBV29-1,few,TRBJ2-7
TGTGCCAGCAGCTCCGGACAGGGAGGAGGCACTGAAGCTTTCTTT,CASSSGQGGGTEAFF,15,TRBD1,TRBV12-3/TRBV12-4,NA,TRBJ1-1
TGTGCCAGCAATCCTTTCGGGGGCGCGAGCTCCTACGAGCAGTACTTC,CASNPFGGASSYEQYF,16,NA,TRBV27,few,TRBJ2-7
TGTGCCAGCAGTTACGGGACAGGGGACACCGGGGAGCTGTTTTTT,CASSYGTGDTGELFF,15,TRBD1,TRBV6-5,NA,TRBJ2-2
TGTGCCAGCAGTGTCGGGGTCGGCACAGATACGCAGTATTTT,CASSVGVGTDTQYF,14,NA,TRBV25-1,few,TRBJ2-3
TGTGCCAGCAAGGAAGAGGGGGGGGCCACAGATACGCAGTATTTT,CASKEEGGATDTQYF,15,NA,TRBV6-6,NA,TRBJ2-3
TGTGCCAGCAGCGACGGGACCGGGATGAGGGAGCAGTACTTC,CASSDGTGMREQYF,14,NA,TRBV9,NA,TRBJ2-7
TGTGCCAGCAGCTCCGCCGGGACTTATAACAATGAGCAGTTCTTC,CASSSAGTYNNEQFF,15,NA,TRBV7-3,NA,TRBJ2-1
TGTGCCAGCAGTTTTCCCGGATCTGGGAAAGATACGCAGTATTTT,CASSFPGSGKDTQYF,15,NA,TRBV28,few,TRBJ2-3
TGTGCCATCACCCCTTTAGCGGGACAGGGTCGGAATGAGCAGTTCTTC,CAITPLAGQGRNEQFF,16,NA,TRBV10-3,NA,TRBJ2-1
TGTGCCAGCAGTTTAGAGGGACTACTGTATGGCTACACCTTC,CASSLEGLLYGYTF,14,NA,TRBV12-3/TRBV12-4,few,TRBJ1-2
TGTGCCAGCAGCCCTCCTCCGGGGGACAATGAGCAGTTCTTC,CASSPPPGDNEQFF,14,NA,TRBV28,NA,TRBJ2-1
TGCGCCAGCAGCCGAGCAAGAGGCGGGAGGACGCCCAATGAGCAGTTCTTC,CASSRARGGRTPNEQFF,17,TRBD2,TRBV4-1,NA,TRBJ2-1
TGTGCCAGCAGCTCACAGGGTCGGAATAGCAATCAGCCCCAGCATTTT,CASSSQGRNSNQPQHF,16,NA,TRBV12-3/TRBV12-4,NA,TRBJ1-5
TGTGCCAGCAGCTTAGAACTAGCGGGGGTCACAGATACGCAGTATTTT,CASSLELAGVTDTQYF,16,TRBD2,TRBV7-2,few,TRBJ2-3